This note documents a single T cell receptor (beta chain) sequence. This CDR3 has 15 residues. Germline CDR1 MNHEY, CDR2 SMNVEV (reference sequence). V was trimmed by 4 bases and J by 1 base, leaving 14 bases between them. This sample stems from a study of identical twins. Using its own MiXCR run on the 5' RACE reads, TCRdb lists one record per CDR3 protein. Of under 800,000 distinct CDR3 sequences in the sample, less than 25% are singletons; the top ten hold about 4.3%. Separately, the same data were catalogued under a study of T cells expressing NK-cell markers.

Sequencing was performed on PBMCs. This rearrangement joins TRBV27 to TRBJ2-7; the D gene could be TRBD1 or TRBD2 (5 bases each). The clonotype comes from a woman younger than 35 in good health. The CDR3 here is CASSSGLGRSYEQYF. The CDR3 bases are TGTGCCAGCAGTTCCGGACTGGGGCGGTCCTACGAGCAGTACTTC.